This T cell receptor beta chain was identified in a study of OX40 agonist ivuxolimab in advanced cancers. CDR3 length: 13 residues. Germline CDR1 and CDR2: KGHSH and LQKENI. As concerns this clone: An end of the junction differs from the germline gene, which may be a read error.

Generated by immunoSEQ multiplex PCR, the TCRdb table keeps only in-frame clones and is missing some. The sample yields around 71,000 clones, around four fifths seen once. Sequenced here: CD4+ or CD8+ T cells sorted from blood, sampled in a trial of the OX40 agonist ivuxolimab. The sequence was obtained from an adult with an advanced solid tumor such as melanoma, head and neck, liver or kidney cancer. This rearrangement joins TRBV18 to TRBJ1-2, with 8 bases that match TRBD1. The CDR3, as DNA: TGTGCCGGCTCACCGGACAGGGAACGTGGCTACACCTTC. It specifies CAGSPDRERGYTF.